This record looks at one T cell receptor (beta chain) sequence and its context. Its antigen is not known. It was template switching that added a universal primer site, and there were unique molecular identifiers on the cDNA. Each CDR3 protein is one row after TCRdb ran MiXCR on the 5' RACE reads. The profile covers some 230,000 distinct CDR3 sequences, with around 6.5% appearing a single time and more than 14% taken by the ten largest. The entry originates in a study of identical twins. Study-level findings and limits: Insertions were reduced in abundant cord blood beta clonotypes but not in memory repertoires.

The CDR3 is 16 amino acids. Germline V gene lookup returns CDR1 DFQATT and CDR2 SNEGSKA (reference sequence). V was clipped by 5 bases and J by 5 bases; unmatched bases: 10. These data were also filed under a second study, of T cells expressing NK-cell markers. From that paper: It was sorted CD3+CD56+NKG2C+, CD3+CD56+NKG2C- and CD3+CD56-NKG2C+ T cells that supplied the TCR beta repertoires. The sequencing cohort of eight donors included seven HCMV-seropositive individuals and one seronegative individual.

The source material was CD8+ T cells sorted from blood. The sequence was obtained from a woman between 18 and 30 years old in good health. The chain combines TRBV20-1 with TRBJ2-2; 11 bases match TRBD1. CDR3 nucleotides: TGCAGTGCTCCCTCCCGGGGACAGGGGGGAACCGGGGAGCTGTTTTTT. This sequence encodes CSAPSRGQGGTGELFF.